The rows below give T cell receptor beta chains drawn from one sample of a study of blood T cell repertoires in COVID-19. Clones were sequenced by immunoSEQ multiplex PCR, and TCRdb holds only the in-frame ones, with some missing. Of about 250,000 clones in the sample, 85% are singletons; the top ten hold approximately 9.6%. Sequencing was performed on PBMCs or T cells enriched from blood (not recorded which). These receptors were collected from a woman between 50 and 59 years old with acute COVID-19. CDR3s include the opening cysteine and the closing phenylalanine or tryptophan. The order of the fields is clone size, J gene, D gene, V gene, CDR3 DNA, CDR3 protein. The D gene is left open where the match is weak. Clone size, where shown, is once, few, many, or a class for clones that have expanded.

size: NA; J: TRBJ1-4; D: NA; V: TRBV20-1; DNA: TGCAGTGCCATTGGGCCCCGAAAACTGTTTTTT; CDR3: CSAIGPRKLFF
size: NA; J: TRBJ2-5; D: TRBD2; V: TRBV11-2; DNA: TGTGCCAGCAGCTTAGTTGGTAGCGGGGGATCAGAGACCCAGTACTTC; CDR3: CASSLVGSGGSETQYF
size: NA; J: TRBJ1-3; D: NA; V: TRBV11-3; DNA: TGTGCCAGCAGCCCGAGTCGGGGTGCTGGAAACACCATATATTTT; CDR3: CASSPSRGAGNTIYF
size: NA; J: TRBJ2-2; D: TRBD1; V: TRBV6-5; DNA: TGTGCCAGCAGGGGACAGGGGAACACCGGGGAGCTGTTTTTT; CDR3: CASRGQGNTGELFF
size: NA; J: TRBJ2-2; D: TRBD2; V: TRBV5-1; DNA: TGCGCCAGCAGCTTGGATGGACTAGCGATGAACACCGGGGAGCTGTTTTTT; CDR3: CASSLDGLAMNTGELFF
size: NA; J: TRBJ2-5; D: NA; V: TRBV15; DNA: TGTGCCACCAGCAGAGATGAGGGTCGAGAGACCCAGTACTTC; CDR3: CATSRDEGRETQYF
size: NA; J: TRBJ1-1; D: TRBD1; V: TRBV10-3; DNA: TGTGCCATCAGCGCTATATCGGGACAGGGTGTTGCTGAAGCTTTCTTT; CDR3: CAISAISGQGVAEAFF
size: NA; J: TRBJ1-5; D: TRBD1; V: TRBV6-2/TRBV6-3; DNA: TGTGCCAGCAGCTCGACGGGACAGGGTACGGGTCAGCCCCAGCATTTT; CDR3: CASSSTGQGTGQPQHF
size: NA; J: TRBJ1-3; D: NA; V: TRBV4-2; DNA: TGTGCCAGCAGCCAAGATGAGGGAGAGGACCCCTTGATCTCTGGAAACACCATATATTTT; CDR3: CASSQDEGEDPLISGNTIYF
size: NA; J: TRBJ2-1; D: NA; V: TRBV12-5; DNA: TGTGCTAGTGGTTTCGACAATGAGCAGTTCTTC; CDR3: CASGFDNEQFF
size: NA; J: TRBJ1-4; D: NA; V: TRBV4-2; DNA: TGTGCCAGCAGCCAAGTGAAAGCGGGGGAAAAACTGTTTTTT; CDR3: CASSQVKAGEKLFF
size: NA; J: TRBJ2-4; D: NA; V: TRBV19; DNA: TGTGCCAGTAGTCCCCCCGGCGCTGAGGGACTAAACATTCAGTACTTC; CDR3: CASSPPGAEGLNIQYF
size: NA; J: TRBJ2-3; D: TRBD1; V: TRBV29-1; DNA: TGCAGCGCTAATGGACAGGGGGCAGATACGCAGTATTTT; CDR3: CSANGQGADTQYF
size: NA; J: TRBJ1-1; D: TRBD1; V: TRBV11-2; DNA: TGTGCCACCCAAGAGGGACGGACAGGGATTTCAACTGAAGCTTTCTTT; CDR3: CATQEGRTGISTEAFF
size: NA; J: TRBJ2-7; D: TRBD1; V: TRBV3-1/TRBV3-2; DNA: TGTGCCAGCAGCCAACCGGGACAGGCGATCTACGAGCAGTACTTC; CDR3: CASSQPGQAIYEQYF
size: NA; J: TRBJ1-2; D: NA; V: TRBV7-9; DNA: TGTGCCAGCAGCTCCCCCCTAGGGGCCCCCCATGGCTACACCTTC; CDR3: CASSSPLGAPHGYTF
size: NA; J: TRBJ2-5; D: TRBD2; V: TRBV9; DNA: TGTGCCAGCAGCGTAGAGGACGGGGGGTACCAAGAGACCCAGTACTTC; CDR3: CASSVEDGGYQETQYF
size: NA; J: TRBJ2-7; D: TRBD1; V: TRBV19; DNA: TGTGCCAGTAGTCCCGGACAGGGTGTAAACTACGAGCAGTACTTC; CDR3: CASSPGQGVNYEQYF
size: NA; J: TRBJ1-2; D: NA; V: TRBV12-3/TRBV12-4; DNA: TGTGCCAGCAGCTACAGGGTGCCCTATGGCTACACCTTC; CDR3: CASSYRVPYGYTF
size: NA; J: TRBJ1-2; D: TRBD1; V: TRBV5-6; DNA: TGTGCCAGCAGCCGGGGACAGGGAGGTAACTATGGCTACACCTTC; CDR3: CASSRGQGGNYGYTF
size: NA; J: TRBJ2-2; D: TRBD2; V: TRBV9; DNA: TGTGCCAGCAGCGCCGGGGGGGCGAACACCGGGGAGCTGTTTTTT; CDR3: CASSAGGANTGELFF
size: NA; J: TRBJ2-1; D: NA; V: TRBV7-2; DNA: TGTGCCAGCAGCCTCCCCGTCAGGAATGAGCAGTTCTTC; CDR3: CASSLPVRNEQFF
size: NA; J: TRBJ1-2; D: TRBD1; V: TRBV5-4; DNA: TGTGCCAGCAGCATTGTGACAGGGGGGAATGGCTACACCTTC; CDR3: CASSIVTGGNGYTF
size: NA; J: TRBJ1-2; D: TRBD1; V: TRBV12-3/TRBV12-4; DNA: TGTGCCAGCAGCACAGGGGGCGATGGCTACACCTTC; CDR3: CASSTGGDGYTF
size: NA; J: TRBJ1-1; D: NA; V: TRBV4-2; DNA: TGTGCCAGCAGCCAAGATCAGGGTTCCGCTGAAGCTTTCTTT; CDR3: CASSQDQGSAEAFF
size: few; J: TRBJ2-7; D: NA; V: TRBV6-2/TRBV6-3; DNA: TGTGCCAGCAGTTCGGGACTTCGGCTGACGTACTTC; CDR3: CASSSGLRLTYF
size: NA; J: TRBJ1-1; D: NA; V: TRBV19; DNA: TGTGCCAGTAGTATAGGAGGGTACGGCGGCACTGAAGCTTTCTTT; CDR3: CASSIGGYGGTEAFF
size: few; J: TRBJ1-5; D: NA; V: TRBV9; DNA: TGTGCCAGCAGCGTAGGGGGCTCGGGGCCCCAGCATTTT; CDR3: CASSVGGSGPQHF
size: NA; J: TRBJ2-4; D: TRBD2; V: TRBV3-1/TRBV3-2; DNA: TGTGCCAGCAGCCAAGTGGCGGGGGAAGGCATTCAGTACTTC; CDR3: CASSQVAGEGIQYF
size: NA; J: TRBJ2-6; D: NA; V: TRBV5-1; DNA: TGCGCCAGCAGCTTGGTAGCTGGGGCCAACGTCCTGACTTTC; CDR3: CASSLVAGANVLTF
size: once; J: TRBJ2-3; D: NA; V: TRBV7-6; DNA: TGTGCCAGCAGCCAGGGGACAGATACGCAGTATTTT; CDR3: CASSQGTDTQYF
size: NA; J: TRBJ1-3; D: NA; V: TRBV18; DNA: TGTGCCAGCTCAACGGGGGGCCTAGGAAACACCATATATTTT; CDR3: CASSTGGLGNTIYF
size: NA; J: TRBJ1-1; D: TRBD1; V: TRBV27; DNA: TGTGCCAGCAGTCACAGGGGTCATAGCACTGAAGCTTTCTTT; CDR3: CASSHRGHSTEAFF
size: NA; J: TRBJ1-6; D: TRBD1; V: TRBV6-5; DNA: TGTGCCAGCAATACCGACAGGGGCAATTCACCCCTCCACTTT; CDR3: CASNTDRGNSPLHF
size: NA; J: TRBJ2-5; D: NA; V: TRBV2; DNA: TGTGCCAGCAGTGAATGGGGGGGGGCTCTCCAAGAGACCCAGTACTTC; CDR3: CASSEWGGALQETQYF
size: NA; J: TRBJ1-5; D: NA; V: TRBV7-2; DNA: TGTGCCAGCAGTCACCCACAGGCCTTTTGCAATCAGCCCCAGCATTTT; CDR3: CASSHPQAFCNQPQHF
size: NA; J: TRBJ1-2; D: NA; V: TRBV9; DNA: TGTGCCAGCAGCGTAGATCCCGGTTTGCGGGGCTACACCTTC; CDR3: CASSVDPGLRGYTF
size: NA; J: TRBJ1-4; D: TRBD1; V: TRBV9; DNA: TGTGCCAGCAGCCCCCGGGACAGGGCCGAAAAACTGTTTTTT; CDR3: CASSPRDRAEKLFF
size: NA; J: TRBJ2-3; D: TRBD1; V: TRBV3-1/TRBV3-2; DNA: TGTGCCAGCAGCACTGATCACTACAGGGGGAGTAGCACAGATACGCAGTATTTT; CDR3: CASSTDHYRGSSTDTQYF
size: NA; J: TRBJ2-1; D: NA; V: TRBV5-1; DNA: TGCGCCAGCAGCTTGAGCGTCAGCGTCTCCTACAATGAGCAGTTCTTC; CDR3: CASSLSVSVSYNEQFF
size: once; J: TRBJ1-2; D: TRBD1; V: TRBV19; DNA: TGTGCCAGTAGTACCCGGGGCAGGGGGATATATGGCTACACCTTC; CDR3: CASSTRGRGIYGYTF
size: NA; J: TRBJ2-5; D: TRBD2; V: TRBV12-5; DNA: TGTGCTAGTGGTTTGCCCCGACTAGCGGGGGGGCCGAAGACCCAGTACTTC; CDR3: CASGLPRLAGGPKTQYF
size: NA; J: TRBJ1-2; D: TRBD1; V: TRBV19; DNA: TGTGCCAGTAGTATAGGGACAGGACACTATGGCTACACCTTC; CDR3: CASSIGTGHYGYTF
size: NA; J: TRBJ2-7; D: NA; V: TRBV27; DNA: TGTGCCAGCAGTTTCTCCGGGACTGACTACGAGCAGTACTTC; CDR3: CASSFSGTDYEQYF
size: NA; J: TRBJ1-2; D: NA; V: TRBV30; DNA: TGTGCCTGGAGTGCCTCCGGGAGGAGCTATGGCTACACCTTC; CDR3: CAWSASGRSYGYTF
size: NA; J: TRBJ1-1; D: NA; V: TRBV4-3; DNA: TGCGCCAGCAGCCAAGTGTGGGCTTCTGAAGCTTTCTTT; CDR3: CASSQVWASEAFF
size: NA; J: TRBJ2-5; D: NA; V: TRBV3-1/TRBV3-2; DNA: TGTGCCAGCAGCCAAGGGGGGGGCGTAGAGACCCAGTACTTC; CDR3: CASSQGGGVETQYF
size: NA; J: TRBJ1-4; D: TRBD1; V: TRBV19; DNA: TGTGCCAGTACCGGCGACCGGGACAGCGCAACTAATGAAAAACTGTTTTTT; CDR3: CASTGDRDSATNEKLFF